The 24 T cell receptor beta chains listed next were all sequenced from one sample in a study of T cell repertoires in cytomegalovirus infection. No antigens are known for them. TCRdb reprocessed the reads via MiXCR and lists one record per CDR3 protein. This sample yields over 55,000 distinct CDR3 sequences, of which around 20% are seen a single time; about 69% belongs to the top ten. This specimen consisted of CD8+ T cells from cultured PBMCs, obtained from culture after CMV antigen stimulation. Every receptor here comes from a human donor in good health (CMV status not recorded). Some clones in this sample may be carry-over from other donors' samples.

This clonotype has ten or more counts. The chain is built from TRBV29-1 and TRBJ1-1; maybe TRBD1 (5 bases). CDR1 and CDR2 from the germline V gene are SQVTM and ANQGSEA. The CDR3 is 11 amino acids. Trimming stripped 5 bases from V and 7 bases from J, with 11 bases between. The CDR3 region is CSVPRQSEAFF. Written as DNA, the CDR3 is TGCAGCGTTCCACGACAGAGTGAAGCTTTCTTT.

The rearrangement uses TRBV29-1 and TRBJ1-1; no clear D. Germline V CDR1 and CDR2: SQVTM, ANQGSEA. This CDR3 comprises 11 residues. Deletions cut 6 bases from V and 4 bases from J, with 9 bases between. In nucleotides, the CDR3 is TGCAGCGTCGCCCTGGGCACTGAAGCTTTCTTT. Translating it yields CSVALGTEAFF.

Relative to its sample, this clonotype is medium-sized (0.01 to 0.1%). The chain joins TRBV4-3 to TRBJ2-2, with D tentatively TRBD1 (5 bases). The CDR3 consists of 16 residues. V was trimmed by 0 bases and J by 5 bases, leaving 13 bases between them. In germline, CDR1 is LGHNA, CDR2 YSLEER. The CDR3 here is CASSQEFDSGTGELFF. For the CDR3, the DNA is TGCGCCAGCAGCCAAGAATTCGACAGTGGGACCGGGGAGCTGTTTTTT.

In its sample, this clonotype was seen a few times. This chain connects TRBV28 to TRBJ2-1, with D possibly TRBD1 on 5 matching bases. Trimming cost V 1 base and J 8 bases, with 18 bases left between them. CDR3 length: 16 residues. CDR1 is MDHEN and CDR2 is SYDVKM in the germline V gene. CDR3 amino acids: CASSLYAHQGRDEQFF. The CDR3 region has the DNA TGTGCCAGCAGTTTATATGCCCATCAGGGTCGAGATGAGCAGTTCTTC. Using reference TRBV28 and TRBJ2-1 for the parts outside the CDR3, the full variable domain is DVKVTQSSRYLVKRTGEKVFLECVQDMDHENMFWYRQDPGLGLRLIYFSYDVKMKEKGDIPEGYSVSREKKERFSLILESASTNQTSMYLCASSLYAHQGRDEQFFGPGTRLTVL.

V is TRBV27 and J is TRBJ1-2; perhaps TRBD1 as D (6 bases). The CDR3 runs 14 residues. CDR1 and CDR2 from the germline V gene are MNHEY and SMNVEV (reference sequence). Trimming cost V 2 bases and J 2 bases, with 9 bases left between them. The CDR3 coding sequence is TGTGCCAGCAGTTTAGTGGGGGGCAACTATGGCTACACCTTC. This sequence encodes CASSLVGGNYGYTF.

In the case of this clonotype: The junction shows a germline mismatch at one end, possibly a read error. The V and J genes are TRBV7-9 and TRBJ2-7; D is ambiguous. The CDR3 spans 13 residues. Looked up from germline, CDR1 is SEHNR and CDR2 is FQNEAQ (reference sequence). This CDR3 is CASSVAISYEQYF. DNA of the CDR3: TGTGCCAGCAGCGTAGCCATTTCCTACGAGCAGTACTTC.

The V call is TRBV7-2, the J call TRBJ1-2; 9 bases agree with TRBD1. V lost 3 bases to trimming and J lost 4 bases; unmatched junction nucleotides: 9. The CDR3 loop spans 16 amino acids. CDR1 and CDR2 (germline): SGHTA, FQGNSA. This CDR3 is CASSFEPGTGPYGYTF. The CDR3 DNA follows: TGTGCCAGCAGCTTCGAACCTGGGACAGGGCCCTATGGCTACACCTTC.

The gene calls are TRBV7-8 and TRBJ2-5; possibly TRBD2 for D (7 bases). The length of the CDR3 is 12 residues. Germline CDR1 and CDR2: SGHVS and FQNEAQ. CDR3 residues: CAGGGPQETQYF. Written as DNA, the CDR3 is TGTGCAGGGGGGGGCCCCCAAGAGACCCAGTACTTC.

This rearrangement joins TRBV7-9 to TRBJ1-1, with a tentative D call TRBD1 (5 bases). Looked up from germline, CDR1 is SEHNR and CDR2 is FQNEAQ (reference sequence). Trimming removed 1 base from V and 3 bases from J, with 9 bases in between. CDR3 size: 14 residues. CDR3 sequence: CASSLVQGHTEAFF. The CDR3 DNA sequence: TGTGCCAGCAGCTTAGTGCAGGGTCACACTGAAGCTTTCTTT. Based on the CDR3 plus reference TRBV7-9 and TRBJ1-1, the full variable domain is DTGVSQNPRHKITKRGQNVTFRCDPISEHNRLYWYRQTLGQGPEFLTYFQNEAQLEKSRLLSDRFSAERPKGSFSTLEIQRTEQGDSAMYLCASSLVQGHTEAFFGQGTRLTVV.

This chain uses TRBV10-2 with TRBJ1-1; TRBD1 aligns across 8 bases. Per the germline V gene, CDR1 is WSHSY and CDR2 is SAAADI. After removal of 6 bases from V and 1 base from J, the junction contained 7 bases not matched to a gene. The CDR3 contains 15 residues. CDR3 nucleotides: TGCGCCAGCAGCACCGGGACAGGCGAGAACACTGAAGCTTTCTTT. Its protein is CASSTGTGENTEAFF.

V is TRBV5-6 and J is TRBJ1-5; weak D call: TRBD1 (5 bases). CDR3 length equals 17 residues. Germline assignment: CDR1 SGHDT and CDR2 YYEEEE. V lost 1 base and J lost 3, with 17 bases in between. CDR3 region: CASSLYPGTRDNQPQHF. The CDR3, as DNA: TGTGCCAGCAGCTTGTATCCCGGGACCCGAGACAATCAGCCCCAGCATTTT.

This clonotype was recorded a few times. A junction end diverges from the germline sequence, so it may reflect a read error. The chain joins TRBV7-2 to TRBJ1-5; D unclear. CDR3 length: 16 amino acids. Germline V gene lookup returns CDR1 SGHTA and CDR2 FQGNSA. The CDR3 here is CASSSPTGQLNQPQHF. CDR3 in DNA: TGTGCCAGCAGCTCCCCCACCGGGCAGCTTAATCAGCCACAGCATTTT.

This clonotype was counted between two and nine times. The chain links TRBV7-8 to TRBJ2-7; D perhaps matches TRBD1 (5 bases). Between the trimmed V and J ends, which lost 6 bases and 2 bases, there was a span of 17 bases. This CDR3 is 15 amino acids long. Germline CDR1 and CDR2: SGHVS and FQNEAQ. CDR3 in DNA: TGTGCCAGCAGTTCGAACCAGGGATTCCCCTACGAGCAGTACTTC. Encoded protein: CASSSNQGFPYEQYF.

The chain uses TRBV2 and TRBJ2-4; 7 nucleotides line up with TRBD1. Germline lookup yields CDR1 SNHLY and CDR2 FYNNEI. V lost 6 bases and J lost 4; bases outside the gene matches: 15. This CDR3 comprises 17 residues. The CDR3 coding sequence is TGTGCCAGCAGCAGAGAGTCACAGGGACAGAGGAAAAACATTCAGTACTTC. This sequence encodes CASSRESQGQRKNIQYF.

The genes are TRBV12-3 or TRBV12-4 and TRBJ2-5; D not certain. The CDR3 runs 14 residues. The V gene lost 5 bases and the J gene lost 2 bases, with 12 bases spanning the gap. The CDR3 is CASSPRTQQETQYF. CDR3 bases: TGTGCCAGCAGTCCACGGACCCAACAAGAGACCCAGTACTTC.

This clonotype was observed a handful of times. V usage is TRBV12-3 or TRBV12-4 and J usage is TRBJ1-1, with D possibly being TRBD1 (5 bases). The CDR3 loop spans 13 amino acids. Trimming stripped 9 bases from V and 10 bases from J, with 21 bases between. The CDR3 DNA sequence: TGTGCCAGTACGGAGGGGAGCCCCTGGGGAGCTTTCTTT. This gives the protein CASTEGSPWGAFF.

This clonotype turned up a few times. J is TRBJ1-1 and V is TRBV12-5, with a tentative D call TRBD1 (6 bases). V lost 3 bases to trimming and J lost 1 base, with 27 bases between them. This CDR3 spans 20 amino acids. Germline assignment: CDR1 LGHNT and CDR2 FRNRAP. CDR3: CASGLQPPLTGIIGNTEAFF. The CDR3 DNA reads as TGTGCTAGTGGTTTACAACCTCCCCTGACAGGAATAATTGGGAACACTGAAGCTTTCTTT.

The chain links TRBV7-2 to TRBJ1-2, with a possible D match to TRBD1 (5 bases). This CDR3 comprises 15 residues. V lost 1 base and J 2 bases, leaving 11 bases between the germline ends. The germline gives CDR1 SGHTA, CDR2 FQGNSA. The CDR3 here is CASSLDPGTNYGYTF. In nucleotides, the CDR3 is TGTGCCAGCAGCTTAGATCCGGGGACGAACTATGGCTACACCTTC.

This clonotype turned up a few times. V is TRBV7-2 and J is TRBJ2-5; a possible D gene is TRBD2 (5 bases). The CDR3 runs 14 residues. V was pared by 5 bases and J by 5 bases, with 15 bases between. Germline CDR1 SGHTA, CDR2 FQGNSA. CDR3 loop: CASSPKGGFETQYF. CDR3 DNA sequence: TGTGCCAGCAGCCCAAAAGGCGGGTTCGAGACCCAGTACTTC.

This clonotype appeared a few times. The chain's CDR3 is CASSPQRQGRTGELFF. The CDR3 bases are TGTGCCAGCAGCCCCCAACGACAGGGGAGAACCGGGGAGCTGTTTTTT. The chain is built from TRBV7-2 and TRBJ2-2; TRBD1 matches at 8 bases. V was clipped by 5 bases and J by 5 bases; unmatched bases: 10. CDR3 length: 16 amino acids. Germline V CDR1 and CDR2: SGHTA, FQGNSA.

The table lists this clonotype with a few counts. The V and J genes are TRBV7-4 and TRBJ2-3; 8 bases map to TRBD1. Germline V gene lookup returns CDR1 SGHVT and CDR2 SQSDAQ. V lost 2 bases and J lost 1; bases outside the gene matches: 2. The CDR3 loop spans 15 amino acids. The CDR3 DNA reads TGTGCCAGCAGCTTACGGACAGGGCGCACAGATACGCAGTATTTT. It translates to CASSLRTGRTDTQYF.

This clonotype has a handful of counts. The DNA for the CDR3 is TGTGCCAGCAGTTTAGTGGTGGGCAATCAGCCCCAGCATTTT. This translates into CASSLVVGNQPQHF. This rearrangement joins TRBV28 to TRBJ1-5; no firm D call. Trimming pared 2 bases from V and 2 bases from J, leaving 7 bases between. From germline, CDR1 is MDHEN and CDR2 SYDVKM. The CDR3 spans 14 residues.

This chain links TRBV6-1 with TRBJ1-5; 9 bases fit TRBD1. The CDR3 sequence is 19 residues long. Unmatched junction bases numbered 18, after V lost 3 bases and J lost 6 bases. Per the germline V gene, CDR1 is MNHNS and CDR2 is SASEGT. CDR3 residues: CASSDLSGYRTGESQPQHF. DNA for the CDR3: TGTGCCAGCAGTGACCTCTCGGGATACAGGACAGGGGAAAGTCAGCCCCAGCATTTT.

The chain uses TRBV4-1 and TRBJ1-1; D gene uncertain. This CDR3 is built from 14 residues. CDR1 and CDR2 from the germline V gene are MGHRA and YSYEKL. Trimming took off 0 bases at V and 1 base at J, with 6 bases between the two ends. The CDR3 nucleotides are TGCGCCAGCAGCCAAGATCGACAGAACACTGAAGCTTTCTTT. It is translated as CASSQDRQNTEAFF.